This passage covers 15 T cell receptor beta chains from one sample sequenced in a study of regulatory T cells in long-lasting Graves disease. iRepertoire HTBI primers and Arm-PCR of CDR3 regions built TCR beta libraries. TCRdb called the multiplex PCR reads again in MiXCR, with one record for every CDR3 protein. The data hold about 300,000 distinct CDR3 sequences, with over 15% observed a single time. This sample's time point: newly diagnosed GD, antithyroid drugs for less than 3 months. Following extraction of RNA from PBMCs, that RNA was used to make the TCR library. The sample here was peripheral blood mononuclear cells (PBMCs), taken at new diagnosis, from a patient treated with antithyroid drugs. Receptor source: a female donor with Graves disease.

This clonotype was seen many times. V and J are TRBV12-3 or TRBV12-4 and TRBJ2-3, with 7 bases that match TRBD1. V gave up 6 bases and J gave up 2 bases; unmatched junction bases: 5. The CDR3 runs to 14 residues. CDR3 residues: CASRMGQITDTQYF. DNA for the CDR3: TGTGCCAGCAGAATGGGACAGATCACAGATACGCAGTATTTT.

The sample holds one count of this clonotype. Since a much larger clone is just one base distant, this may be a read error. Without the conserved terminal phenylalanine or tryptophan, this CDR3 likely stems from a read error. The chain has TRBV7-9 and TRBJ2-2, with TRBD1 matching 8 bases. The J segment lost 5 bases and the V segment lost 3 bases, leaving 8 bases of the junction unmatched. Germline loops: CDR1 SEHNR, CDR2 FQNEAQ (reference sequence). This CDR3 is 16 amino acids long. The CDR3 sequence: CASSFRDRRWTGELFY. CDR3 bases: TGTGCCAGCAGCTTCCGGGACAGGAGGTGGACCGGGGAGCTGTTTTAT.

This clonotype has a count of ten or more. The chain carries TRBV9 and TRBJ2-3; 7 nucleotides align to TRBD1. J lost 0 bases, V lost 0 bases, and 7 bases had no gene match. Germline V lookup: CDR1 SGDLS, CDR2 YYNGEE. This CDR3 contains 17 residues. As DNA, the CDR3 is TGTGCCAGCAGCGTAGCCGACAGGGTAGCTAGCACAGATACGCAGTATTTT. Its protein is CASSVADRVASTDTQYF. Using reference TRBV9 and TRBJ2-3 for the parts outside the CDR3, the full variable domain is DSGVTQTPKHLITATGQRVTLRCSPRSGDLSVYWYQQSLDQGLQFLIQYYNGEERAKGNILERFSAQQFPDLHSELNLSSLELGDSALYFCASSVADRVASTDTQYFGPGTRLTVL.

This clonotype was counted at least ten times. Sequence at one end of the junction differs from germline and may be a read error. This sequence joins TRBV27 and TRBJ2-7; 14 bases map to TRBD2. Germline V gene lookup returns CDR1 MNHEY and CDR2 SMNVEV (reference sequence). The CDR3 covers 15 residues. Written as DNA, the CDR3 is TGCGCCAGCAGGGGGACTAGCGGGAGCTCCTACGAGCAGTACTTC. Protein: CASRGTSGSSYEQYF.

This clonotype was observed a few times. The chain joins TRBV14 to TRBJ2-4, with 7 bases lining up with TRBD1. J lost 6 bases, V lost 4 bases, and 3 bases had no gene match. The CDR3 runs 13 residues. Germline assignment: CDR1 SGHDN and CDR2 FVKESK. CDR3 in amino acids: CASSPGQRNIQYF. CDR3 in DNA: TGTGCCAGCAGCCCGGGACAGAGAAACATTCAGTACTTC. The entire variable domain, with the rest obtained from reference TRBV14 and TRBJ2-4, is as follows: EAGVTQFPSHSVIEKGQTVTLRCDPISGHDNLYWYRRVMGKEIKFLLHFVKESKQDESGMPNNRFLAERTGGTYSTLKVQPAELEDSGVYFCASSPGQRNIQYFGAGTRLSVL.

The chain uses TRBV7-9 and TRBJ2-1, with TRBD1 matching 7 bases. The CDR3 is made up of 12 amino acids. Germline loops: CDR1 SEHNR, CDR2 FQNEAQ (reference sequence). The V and J ends lost 5 bases and 10 bases, in that order; junction bases with no gene match: 5. The CDR3, as DNA: TGTGCCAGCAGCCTGACGGACAGGGAGCAGTTCTTC. Residues: CASSLTDREQFF.

This chain links TRBV2 with TRBJ2-2; D is possibly TRBD2 (6 bases). Germline-derived CDR1 and CDR2 are SNHLY and FYNNEI. The CDR3 totals 13 residues. Deletions cut 8 bases from V and 5 bases from J, with 12 bases between. CDR3 sequence: CASGGSETGELFF. Here the CDR3 DNA reads TGTGCCAGCGGAGGGAGTGAAACCGGGGAGCTGTTTTTT.

This clonotype was counted only a few times. The chain has TRBV29-1 and TRBJ2-5; either TRBD1 or TRBD2 may fit D (5 bases each). Per the germline V gene, CDR1 is SQVTM and CDR2 is ANQGSEA. Trimming left V 4 bases short and J 5 bases short, with 11 bases between. The CDR3 length is 12 residues. The CDR3 is CSVGDRGETQYF. The CDR3 bases are TGCAGCGTTGGGGACCGCGGGGAGACCCAGTACTTC.

The table lists this clonotype with many counts. This chain joins TRBV20-1 and TRBJ2-3; 8 bases map to TRBD1. The germline V gene encodes CDR1 DFQATT and CDR2 SNEGSKA (reference sequence). The V segment lost 0 bases and the J segment 4 bases; nucleotides outside the gene matches: 6. The CDR3 is made up of 15 amino acids. The chain's CDR3 is CSARDRGREADTQYF. DNA of the CDR3: TGCAGTGCTAGAGACAGGGGGCGCGAGGCAGATACGCAGTATTTT.

The chain employs TRBV12-3 or TRBV12-4 and TRBJ2-5; no clear D. Trimming removed 7 bases from V and 0 bases from J, with 9 bases in between. This CDR3 spans 13 amino acids. The CDR3 coding sequence is TGTGCCAGCATGTACCGGGACCAAGAGACCCAGTACTTC. Translated, it gives CASMYRDQETQYF.

The table lists this clonotype with many counts. This chain uses TRBV12-5 with TRBJ2-7; D may be TRBD1 or TRBD2 (6 bases each). Germline V gene lookup returns CDR1 LGHNT and CDR2 FRNRAP. Trimming took off 5 bases at V and 6 bases at J, with 23 bases between the two ends. This CDR3 contains 16 residues. As DNA, the CDR3 is TGTGCTAGTGGTGGGGGGCCTGGGATCCTATATCGCGAGCAGTACTTC. Translating it yields CASGGGPGILYREQYF.

This clonotype was counted ten times or more. The J gene is TRBJ2-7, the V gene TRBV5-1; D is ambiguous. V was pared by 0 bases and J by 2 bases, with 12 bases between. Germline values: CDR1 SGHRS, CDR2 YFSETQ. The CDR3 has 15 amino acids. As DNA, the CDR3 is TGCGCCAGCAGCTTGGCCGCCAACGGACCCTACGAGCAGTACTTC. As protein: CASSLAANGPYEQYF. Filled out from reference TRBV5-1 and TRBJ2-7, the complete variable domain reads KAGVTQTPRYLIKTRGQQVTLSCSPISGHRSVSWYQQTPGQGLQFLFEYFSETQRNKGNFPGRFSGRQFSNSRSEMNVSTLELGDSALYLCASSLAANGPYEQYFGPGTRLTVT.

This clonotype was counted only a few times. The rearrangement links TRBV5-6 to TRBJ2-7, with D uncertain. Trimming took 0 bases from V and 6 from J, leaving 13 bases between them. The CDR3 length is 14 residues. From germline, CDR1 is SGHDT and CDR2 YYEEEE. CDR3 amino acids: CASSLERFRLEQYF. In nucleotides, the CDR3 is TGTGCCAGCAGCTTGGAAAGGTTTCGGCTCGAGCAGTACTTC. Full variable domain (missing parts from reference TRBV5-6 and TRBJ2-7): DAGVTQSPTHLIKTRGQQVTLRCSPKSGHDTVSWYQQALGQGPQFIFQYYEEEERQRGNFPDRFSGHQFPNYSSELNVNALLLGDSALYLCASSLERFRLEQYFGPGTRLTVT.

This clonotype was seen at least ten times. The chain carries TRBV19 and TRBJ1-6, with D possibly matching TRBD1 (5 bases). This CDR3 is built from 13 residues. Germline CDR1 LNHDA, CDR2 SQIVND (reference sequence). The V gene lost 7 bases and the J gene lost 10 bases, with 14 bases spanning the gap. The CDR3 loop reads CASTQVKGSPLHF. DNA of the CDR3: TGTGCCAGTACACAGGTTAAAGGATCACCCCTCCACTTT. The full variable domain, completed using reference TRBV19 and TRBJ1-6, is DGGITQSPKYLFRKEGQNVTLSCEQNLNHDAMYWYRQDPGQGLRLIYYSQIVNDFQKGDIAEGYSVSREKKESFPLTVTSAQKNPTAFYLCASTQVKGSPLHFGNGTRLTVT.

At least ten counts were recorded for this clonotype. The chain uses TRBV11-2 and TRBJ1-2; a weak D match, TRBD1 (6 bases). CDR3 length: 13 amino acids. V was cut by 6 bases and J by 4 bases, with 12 bases left in between. Germline CDR1 reads SGHAT; CDR2 reads FQNNGV. In DNA, the CDR3 is TGTGCCAGCAGTTCAAGGGGGGGCTATGGCTACACCTTC. Its protein is CASSSRGGYGYTF.